The 31 T cell receptor beta chains listed next were all sequenced from one sample in a study of CD8 T cells in Susac syndrome. With random hexamers, reverse transcription was performed on about 0.5 to 1 ug of RNA. TCRdb passed the immunoSEQ multiplex PCR reads through MiXCR, listing each CDR3 protein once. The sample gives some 200,000 distinct CDR3 sequences, roughly 96% of which show up once; 0.085% to 0.095% is in the top ten. Sequenced material: CD4+ T cells from PBMCs. All receptors derive from a human donor with multiple sclerosis.

This chain joins TRBV24-1 and TRBJ2-3; 12 bases map to TRBD2. V gave up 4 bases and J gave up 4 bases; unmatched junction bases: 5. Germline V CDR1 and CDR2: KGHDR, SFDVKD. The CDR3 has 16 residues. CDR3 sequence (DNA): TGTGCCACCAGTGACGCTCTAGCGGGAGGGGCAGATACGCAGTATTTT. Encoded protein: CATSDALAGGADTQYF.

V gene TRBV18 combines with J gene TRBJ2-1; D remains ambiguous. This CDR3 region has 14 residues. Germline V gene sequence: CDR1 KGHSH, CDR2 LQKENI. V shed 3 bases and J shed 8 bases, with 14 bases lying between them. The CDR3, as DNA: TGTGCCAGCTCACCGTATGATCTCCCTGATGAGCAGTTCTTC. Translation gives CASSPYDLPDEQFF.

This clonotype was found once. The chain recombines TRBV5-1 with TRBJ2-1; 7 bases line up with TRBD1. The J segment lost 0 bases and the V segment lost 2 bases, leaving 5 bases of the junction unmatched. Germline values: CDR1 SGHRS, CDR2 YFSETQ. The CDR3 loop spans 16 amino acids. CDR3 DNA sequence: TGCGCCAGCAGCTTTATAGGGGACAGCTCCTACAATGAGCAGTTCTTC. Translation gives CASSFIGDSSYNEQFF.

The chain recombines TRBV25-1 with TRBJ2-5; D might be TRBD2 (5 bases). Germline V gene lookup returns CDR1 MGHDK and CDR2 SYGVNS. The CDR3 loop spans 15 amino acids. V was pared by 2 bases and J by 4 bases, with 14 bases between. CDR3 in amino acids: CASSERPGLAETQYF. DNA for the CDR3: TGTGCCAGCAGTGAACGGCCGGGGTTGGCAGAGACCCAGTACTTC.

This chain joins TRBV7-9 and TRBJ2-3; 8 nucleotides agree with TRBD2. Germline V gene lookup returns CDR1 SEHNR and CDR2 FQNEAQ (reference sequence). The CDR3 length is 14 residues. V shed 7 bases and J 6 bases; nucleotides not matched to a gene: 9. The CDR3 DNA reads as TGTGCCAGCACCCGAGGACTAGCTTTGGATACGCAGTATTTT. It codes for CASTRGLALDTQYF.

V and J are TRBV6-5 and TRBJ1-1; D uncertain. The CDR3 is 15 residues long. Trimming took off 6 bases at V and 5 bases at J, with 19 bases between the two ends. Germline loops: CDR1 MNHEY, CDR2 SVGAGI. The CDR3 coding sequence is TGTGCCAGCAGCCGACCCACTACGGGTAATACTGAAGCTTTCTTT. This translates into CASSRPTTGNTEAFF.

The CDR3 loop is CSARQGWANTEAFF. The CDR3 nucleotides are TGCAGTGCTAGACAGGGATGGGCTAACACTGAAGCTTTCTTT. This chain connects TRBV20-1 to TRBJ1-1; a possible D gene is TRBD1 (5 bases). The germline gives CDR1 DFQATT, CDR2 SNEGSKA (reference sequence). The CDR3 extends over 14 amino acids. V gave up 2 bases and J gave up 2 bases, with 12 bases separating them.

The chain carries TRBV9 and TRBJ2-2; 9 nucleotides line up with TRBD1. CDR1 SGDLS and CDR2 YYNGEE come from the germline V gene. This CDR3 contains 14 residues. Unmatched junction bases numbered 2, after V lost 4 bases and J lost 4 bases. CDR3 DNA: TGTGCCAGCAGCCCACAGGGGGCCACCGGGGAGCTGTTTTTT. Protein sequence: CASSPQGATGELFF.

The V and J genes are TRBV7-9 and TRBJ1-1; D unresolved. Trimming stripped 2 bases from V and 7 bases from J, with 14 bases between. This CDR3 contains 14 residues. Germline-derived CDR1 and CDR2 are SEHNR and FQNEAQ (reference sequence). The chain's CDR3 is CASSLNGKDGEAFF. Written as DNA, the CDR3 is TGTGCCAGCAGCTTAAATGGGAAGGACGGTGAAGCTTTCTTT. Full variable domain (missing parts from reference TRBV7-9 and TRBJ1-1): DTGVSQNPRHKITKRGQNVTFRCDPISEHNRLYWYRQTLGQGPEFLTYFQNEAQLEKSRLLSDRFSAERPKGSFSTLEIQRTEQGDSAMYLCASSLNGKDGEAFFGQGTRLTVV.

The chain employs TRBV20-1 and TRBJ1-2, with D possibly being TRBD1 (5 bases). Germline V gene sequence: CDR1 DFQATT, CDR2 SNEGSKA (reference sequence). The CDR3 has 12 residues. The CDR3 sequence: CTPWEGRNGYTF. The CDR3 DNA reads TGCACCCCTTGGGAGGGGCGGAATGGCTACACCTTC.

The J gene is TRBJ1-3, the V gene TRBV30; D uncertain. The CDR3 has 16 amino acids. V lost 3 bases and J lost 2, with 17 bases in between. The V gene's germline CDR1 is GTSNPN and CDR2 SVGIG (reference sequence). The chain's CDR3 is CAWRDPPGSPGNTIYF. The CDR3 DNA is TGTGCCTGGAGGGACCCTCCTGGGTCCCCTGGAAACACCATATATTTT.

This clonotype was counted once. CDR3 coding DNA: TGTGCCAGCAGCTCCTACCAGGGGGCCTACAATGAGCAGTTCTTC. It specifies CASSSYQGAYNEQFF. The chain links TRBV11-2 to TRBJ2-1; TRBD1 agrees at 7 bases. Unmatched junction bases numbered 5, after V lost 4 bases and J lost 2 bases. Germline CDR1 reads SGHAT; CDR2 reads FQNNGV. The CDR3 length is 15 residues.

The rearrangement uses TRBV24-1 and TRBJ1-5; no firm D call. The germline gives CDR1 KGHDR, CDR2 SFDVKD. The length of the CDR3 is 14 residues. V dropped 5 bases and J dropped 5 bases, with 12 bases sitting between them. CDR3 amino acids: CATSGGFNDQPQHF. For the CDR3, the DNA is TGTGCCACCAGTGGCGGATTTAATGATCAGCCCCAGCATTTT.

V and J are TRBV27 and TRBJ2-3; 7 bases line up with TRBD2. This CDR3 region has 15 residues. Germline V CDR1 and CDR2: MNHEY, SMNVEV (reference sequence). V shed 4 bases and J 3 bases; nucleotides not matched to a gene: 7. CDR3: CASSSIVRGTDTQYF. CDR3 nucleotides: TGTGCCAGCAGTTCCATAGTGCGGGGGACAGATACGCAGTATTTT.

The chain carries TRBV7-9 and TRBJ1-2; TRBD1 aligns across 9 bases. Germline loops: CDR1 SEHNR, CDR2 FQNEAQ (reference sequence). Trimming at V came to 4 bases and at J to 6 bases, leaving 12 bases not matched to a gene. The CDR3 runs to 16 residues. The CDR3 is CASSSSPGQGSNGYTF. In DNA form, the CDR3 reads TGTGCCAGCAGCTCCTCTCCCGGACAGGGGAGTAATGGCTACACCTTC.

In this sample, this clonotype turned up a few times. The V gene is TRBV7-9, the J gene TRBJ2-7, with D hard to call. This CDR3 is built from 11 residues. Trimming took off 1 base at V and 7 bases at J, with 5 bases between the two ends. From germline, CDR1 is SEHNR and CDR2 FQNEAQ (reference sequence). The CDR3 DNA sequence: TGTGCCAGCAGCTTAGTGAGTGAGCAGTACTTC. Encoded protein: CASSLVSEQYF.

The CDR3 loop reads CASSPGTHGNTIYF. Here the CDR3 DNA reads TGTGCCAGCAGCCCCGGGACTCACGGAAACACCATATATTTT. J is TRBJ1-3 and V is TRBV5-4, with D possibly TRBD1 on 5 matching bases. The V gene's germline CDR1 is SGHNT and CDR2 YYREEE (reference sequence). The germline V and J ends were trimmed by 4 bases and 4 bases, with 12 bases remaining between them. There are 14 residues in the CDR3.

The gene calls are TRBV11-3 and TRBJ2-5; a possible D gene is TRBD1 (6 bases). Trimming left V 2 bases short and J 3 bases short, with 22 bases between. This CDR3 has 18 amino acids. Germline CDR1 reads SGHNT; CDR2 reads YENEEA. The CDR3 is CASSLRLGAISSEETQYF. The DNA of the CDR3 is TGTGCCAGCAGCTTACGGTTGGGGGCGATTAGTTCCGAAGAGACCCAGTACTTC. Complete variable domain (other parts from reference TRBV11-3 and TRBJ2-5): EAGVVQSPRYKIIEKKQPVAFWCNPISGHNTLYWYLQNLGQGPELLIRYENEEAVDDSQLPKDRFSAERLKGVDSTLKIQPAELGDSAVYLCASSLRLGAISSEETQYFGPGTRLLVL.

This chain connects TRBV5-6 to TRBJ2-5; TRBD2 aligns across 13 bases. The CDR3 covers 17 residues. Unmatched junction bases numbered 6, after V lost 2 bases and J lost 2 bases. The germline V gene has CDR1 SGHDT and CDR2 YYEEEE. The CDR3 DNA sequence: TGTGCCAGCAGCTTTTTCGGGACTAGCGGGACTCAAGAGACCCAGTACTTC. It is translated as CASSFFGTSGTQETQYF.

The V and J genes are TRBV15 and TRBJ1-1; D remains ambiguous. The V end was cut by 0 bases, the J end by 1 base, with 9 bases between. The CDR3 is 15 residues long. Germline assignment: CDR1 LNHNV and CDR2 YYDKDF (reference sequence). CDR3 sequence (DNA): TGTGCCACCAGCAGAGATGCACGGCGGAACACTGAAGCTTTCTTT. It is translated as CATSRDARRNTEAFF.

V usage is TRBV11-1 and J usage is TRBJ2-1, with 11 bases that match TRBD2. V shed 4 bases, J shed 10 bases, and the junction held 12 bases outside the gene matches. Germline values: CDR1 SGHAT, CDR2 FQDESV (reference sequence). This CDR3 is 16 amino acids long. The CDR3 spells CASSSYKLAGVGEQFF. CDR3 sequence (DNA): TGTGCCAGCAGCTCTTATAAACTAGCGGGAGTAGGGGAGCAGTTCTTC. The variable domain in full, with the rest retrieved from reference TRBV11-1 and TRBJ2-1, is EAEVAQSPRYKITEKSQAVAFWCDPISGHATLYWYRQILGQGPELLVQFQDESVVDDSQLPKDRFSAERLKGVDSTLKIQPAELGDSAMYLCASSSYKLAGVGEQFFGPGTRLTVL.

The V call is TRBV4-2, the J call TRBJ2-7; perhaps TRBD2 as D (5 bases). The ends were cut back, 0 bases at V and 1 base at J, with 10 bases in the middle. The CDR3 has 15 residues. The germline CDR1 and CDR2 sequences are LGHNA and YNFKEQ. The DNA of the CDR3 is TGTGCCAGCAGCCAAGAACGGCGCGGGTCCTACGAGCAGTACTTC. Its translation is CASSQERRGSYEQYF.

This clonotype was seen a few times. This chain uses TRBV18 with TRBJ2-6; D gene ambiguous. Looked up from germline, CDR1 is KGHSH and CDR2 is LQKENI. Deletions cut 6 bases from V and 2 bases from J, with 5 bases between. The CDR3 totals 13 residues. In nucleotides, the CDR3 is TGTGCCAGCTCCGCTACTGGGGCCAACGTCCTGACTTTC. Translation gives CASSATGANVLTF.

This clonotype came up once. This chain links TRBV19 with TRBJ2-7, with a tentative D call TRBD2 (5 bases). CDR3 length equals 14 residues. CDR1 and CDR2 (germline): LNHDA, SQIVND (reference sequence). V lost 7 bases, J lost 0 bases, and 13 bases lay in between. The CDR3, as DNA: TGTGCCAGTACCCAACCGGGAACCTCCTACGAGCAGTACTTC. Encoded protein: CASTQPGTSYEQYF.

The chain uses TRBV20-1 and TRBJ2-7; D unclear. Germline V gives CDR1 DFQATT, CDR2 SNEGSKA (reference sequence). The CDR3 sequence is 11 residues long. Deletions cut 7 bases from V and 3 bases from J, with 10 bases between. The CDR3 region is CSVSTSYEQYF. CDR3 in DNA: TGCAGTGTTTCGACAAGCTACGAGCAGTACTTC.

The gene calls are TRBV20-1 and TRBJ2-1, with 11 bases lining up with TRBD2. This CDR3 region has 13 residues. The V gene end was trimmed by 5 bases and the J gene end by 7 bases; junction bases not matched to a gene: 4. Germline-derived CDR1 and CDR2 are DFQATT and SNEGSKA (reference sequence). In DNA, the CDR3 is TGCAGTGCTTCCAGGACTAGCGGGAATGAGCAGTTCTTC. Translated, it gives CSASRTSGNEQFF.

This chain links TRBV12-3 or TRBV12-4 with TRBJ2-7, with D possibly TRBD1 on 6 matching bases. This CDR3 contains 15 residues. The ends were cut back, 3 bases at V and 0 bases at J, with 12 bases in the middle. The CDR3 DNA sequence: TGTGCCAGCAGTTTTTGGGGGCCGAGCTCCTACGAGCAGTACTTC. Translation gives CASSFWGPSSYEQYF.

This chain joins TRBV9 and TRBJ2-1, with 10 bases identical to TRBD2. The germline V gene encodes CDR1 SGDLS and CDR2 YYNGEE. CDR3 length: 14 amino acids. The J segment lost 9 bases and the V segment lost 0 bases, leaving 3 bases of the junction unmatched. The CDR3 region is CASSVVAGGPEQFF. For the CDR3, the DNA is TGTGCCAGCAGCGTAGTAGCGGGGGGACCTGAGCAGTTCTTC.

This clonotype was found once. The rearrangement uses TRBV20-1 and TRBJ2-1; D is ambiguous. The length of the CDR3 is 13 residues. The ends were cut back, 2 bases at V and 6 bases at J, with 11 bases in the middle. Germline V gene lookup returns CDR1 DFQATT and CDR2 SNEGSKA (reference sequence). CDR3 nucleotides: TGCAGTGCTAGAATCTGGGTTTCCAATGAGCAGTTCTTC. It yields the protein CSARIWVSNEQFF.

J is TRBJ1-5 and V is TRBV2, with D unclear. The CDR3 extends over 11 amino acids. Trimming took off 6 bases at V and 4 bases at J, with 4 bases between the two ends. CDR1 and CDR2 from the germline V gene are SNHLY and FYNNEI. The CDR3 nucleotides read TGTGCCAGCAGGATTAATCAGCCCCAGCATTTT. Translated: CASRINQPQHF.

The rearrangement links TRBV3-1 to TRBJ2-1; D unresolved. The ends were cut back, 1 base at V and 9 bases at J, with 10 bases in the middle. Germline values: CDR1 LGHDT, CDR2 YNNKEL (reference sequence). CDR3 length: 13 amino acids. The CDR3 nucleotides read TGTGCCAGCAGCCAAGTTCGGGTTGGTGAGCAGTTCTTC. Its protein is CASSQVRVGEQFF.